This TCR beta chain was retrieved from a study of OX40 agonist ivuxolimab in advanced cancers. Notes on the research overall: Ivuxolimab was an agonistic, fully human IgG2 monoclonal antibody directed against OX40 (CD134), a costimulatory receptor. Intravenous ivuxolimab was administered to patients every 2 weeks at six dose levels: 0.01, 0.1, 0.3, 1.5, 3 and 10 mg/kg. Among the roughly 54 dose-escalation patients, roughly 20 had hepatocellular carcinoma, around 15 melanoma, 9 renal cell carcinoma and 9 head and neck cancer. The dose-escalation cohort was roughly 87% male with a mean age of about 58 years, ranging from 23 to 79. Patients were allowed to have had prior anti-PD-1, anti-PD-L1 or anti-CTLA-4 therapy, and approximately 43% of the dose-escalation patients had previously received checkpoint inhibitors. Partial responses occurred in three dose-escalation patients, of whom one had hepatocellular carcinoma and two had cutaneous melanoma. The purpose of peripheral TCRbeta sequencing was to test whether ivuxolimab changed TCR sequence diversity and led to clonal T-cell expansion. The paper reports the monotherapy dose-escalation portion (N ≈ 52 patients) of the phase I ivuxolimab trial. The paper's findings and limits, for the study overall: At doses of 0.1 to 3.0 mg/kg, clonal expansion of both CD4+ and CD8+ T cells in blood was seen between baseline and week 6. In the 0.1-3.0 mg/kg groups, partial responders were among the patients with the lowest normalized peripheral clonal expansion, particularly in CD8+ T cells. Low levels of normalized T-cell clonal expansion were also shown by some nonresponding patients. The antigen specificity of the clonally expanded peripheral T cells was not determined. After ivuxolimab, more expanded clones were found on average in CD8+ T cells than in CD4+ T cells.

The trial excluded patients who had a history of autoimmune disease or were on systemic immunosuppression. In every dose cohort, peripheral blood was drawn for TCR sequencing at baseline, cycle 4 day 1, and cycle 7 day 1. Samples were obtained from an open-label, multicenter, first-in-human phase I dose-escalation trial of ivuxolimab. The trial enrolled adults with locally advanced or metastatic head and neck squamous cell, hepatocellular, melanoma or renal cell carcinoma. CD4+ and CD8+ T cells were sorted separately from peripheral blood before TCR sequencing. Genomic DNA was extracted from sorted cells for sequencing of the TCRbeta CDR3 region. The immunoSEQ Assay was used to sequence the TCRbeta CDR3 regions. This is the immuneACCESS table as TCRdb keeps it, with only in-frame sequences that have V and J called. A part of the clones is gone; compared with another copy, unresolved V genes explain less than half, and the rest is unexplained. This sample gives tens of thousands of clones in total; approximately 90% of them show up just once. The ten largest account for 9% to 15% of the sample.

About this clone: Its recognized antigen is unknown. The record has no base qualities; no much larger clone is one base away.

V lost 2 bases and J lost 5 bases; the stretch between them is 13 bases long. The CDR3 numbers 15 residues from cysteine through phenylalanine. Left in the record is the CDR3 DNA by itself, 45 bases read in frame from the first base. The CDR1 and CDR2 encoded by the germline V gene (reference sequence) are MNHEY and SMNVEV. The sequenced sample was CD4+ or CD8+ T cells sorted from blood, obtained in a trial of the OX40 agonist ivuxolimab. This chain is built from TRBV27 and TRBJ2-1; the D gene is tentatively TRBD1 or TRBD2, each matching 6 bases. This TCR was sampled from an adult with an advanced solid tumor such as melanoma, head and neck, liver or kidney cancer. The CDR3 here reads CASSLGLGGNNEQFF. The DNA reads TGTGCCAGCAGTTTAGGTCTAGGGGGGAACAATGAGCAGTTCTTC.